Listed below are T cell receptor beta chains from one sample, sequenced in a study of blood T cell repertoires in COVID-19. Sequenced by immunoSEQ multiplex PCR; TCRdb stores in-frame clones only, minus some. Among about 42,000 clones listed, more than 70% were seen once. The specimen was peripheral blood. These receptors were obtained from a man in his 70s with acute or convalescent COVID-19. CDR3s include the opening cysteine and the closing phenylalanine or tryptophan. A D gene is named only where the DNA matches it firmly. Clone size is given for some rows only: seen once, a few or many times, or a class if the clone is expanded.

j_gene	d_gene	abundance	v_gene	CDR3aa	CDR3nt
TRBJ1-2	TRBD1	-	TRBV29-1	CSVPGQGASGYTF	TGCAGCGTTCCGGGACAGGGGGCGTCTGGCTACACCTTC
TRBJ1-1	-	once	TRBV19	CASSQQGGGMNTEAFF	TGTGCCAGTAGTCAACAGGGAGGGGGAATGAACACTGAAGCTTTCTTT
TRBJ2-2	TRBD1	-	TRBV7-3	CASSSTGENTGELFF	TGTGCCAGCAGCTCTACAGGGGAGAACACCGGGGAGCTGTTTTTT
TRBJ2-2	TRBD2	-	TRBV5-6	CASSGGLANTGELFF	TGTGCCAGCAGCGGGGGACTAGCGAACACCGGGGAGCTGTTTTTT
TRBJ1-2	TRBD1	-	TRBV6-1	CASSERMDRDLF	TGTGCCAGCAGTGAACGAATGGACAGGGACCTCTTC
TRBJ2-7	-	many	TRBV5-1	CASTRDNSYEQYF	TGCGCCAGCACCCGGGACAATTCCTACGAGCAGTACTTC
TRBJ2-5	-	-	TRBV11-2	CASSLNAAIETQYF	TGTGCCAGCAGCCTAAACGCCGCGATTGAGACCCAGTACTTC
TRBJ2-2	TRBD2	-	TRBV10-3	CAISEELAGNTGELFF	TGTGCCATCAGTGAGGAACTAGCGGGGAACACCGGGGAGCTGTTTTTT
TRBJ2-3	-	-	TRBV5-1	CASSLARPSSTDTQYF	TGCGCCAGCAGCTTGGCCAGGCCCTCTAGCACAGATACGCAGTATTTT
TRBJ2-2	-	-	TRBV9	CASSGRNVTANTGELFF	TGTGCCAGCAGCGGTAGGAATGTGACAGCGAACACCGGGGAGCTGTTTTTT
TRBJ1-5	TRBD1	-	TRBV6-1	CASSEPGQGNQPQHF	TGTGCCAGCAGTGAACCGGGACAGGGCAATCAGCCCCAGCATTTT
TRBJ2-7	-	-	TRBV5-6	CASSLLAVQGEQYF	TGTGCCAGCAGCCTTTTAGCGGTTCAGGGCGAGCAGTACTTC
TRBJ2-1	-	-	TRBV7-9	CASSANSAYNEQFF	TGTGCCAGCAGCGCAAACTCCGCCTACAATGAGCAGTTCTTC
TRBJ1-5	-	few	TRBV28	CASRTPGDQPQHF	TGTGCCAGCAGAACCCCAGGGGATCAGCCCCAGCATTTT
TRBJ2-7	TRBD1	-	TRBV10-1	CASSTGGNEQYF	TGCGCCAGCAGCACAGGGGGGAACGAGCAGTACTTC
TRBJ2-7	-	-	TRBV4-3	CASSQATTTGVRQYF	TGCGCCAGCAGCCAAGCAACCACTACAGGCGTCCGGCAGTACTTC
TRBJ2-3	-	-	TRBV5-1	CASSLGSGADTQYF	TGCGCCAGCAGCTTGGGCTCCGGGGCAGATACGCAGTATTTT
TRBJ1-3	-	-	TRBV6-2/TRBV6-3	CASSTSGGNTIYF	TGTGCCAGCAGTACCTCAGGGGGAAACACCATATATTTT
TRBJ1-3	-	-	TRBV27	CASSFQWPTAGNTIYF	TGTGCCAGCAGTTTTCAGTGGCCAACAGCTGGAAACACCATATATTTT
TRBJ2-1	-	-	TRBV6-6	CASRIGGRYNEQFF	TGTGCCAGCAGGATCGGAGGGAGGTACAATGAGCAGTTCTTC
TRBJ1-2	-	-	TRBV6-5	CASSYERTYGYTF	TGTGCCAGCAGTTATGAGAGAACCTATGGCTACACCTTC
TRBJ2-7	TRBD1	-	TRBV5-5	CASSSLGQGSEQYF	TGTGCCAGCAGCTCCCTGGGACAGGGCTCCGAGCAGTACTTC
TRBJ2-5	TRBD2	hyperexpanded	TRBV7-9	CASSWTGLAGDQETQYF	TGTGCCAGCAGCTGGACCGGACTAGCGGGGGACCAAGAGACCCAGTACTTC
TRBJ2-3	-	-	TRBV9	CASSVTGTSTDTQYF	TGTGCCAGCAGCGTAACCGGGACTAGCACAGATACGCAGTATTTT
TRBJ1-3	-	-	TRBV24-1	CATSDQGCVTSGNTIYF	TGTGCCACCAGTGACCAGGGGTGCGTGACCTCTGGAAACACCATATATTTT
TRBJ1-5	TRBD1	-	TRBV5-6	CASSLGGQGALQPQHF	TGTGCCAGCAGCTTGGGGGGACAGGGGGCTCTGCAGCCCCAGCATTTT
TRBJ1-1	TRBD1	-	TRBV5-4	CASSQQTGEDTEAFF	TGTGCCAGCAGCCAACAGACAGGGGAGGACACTGAAGCTTTCTTT
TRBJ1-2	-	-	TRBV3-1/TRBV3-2	CASSLSRGSGYTF	TGTGCCAGCAGCCTCTCCCGGGGTAGCGGCTACACCTTC
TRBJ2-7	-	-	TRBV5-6	CASSLTGLYEQYF	TGTGCCAGCAGCTTGACAGGTCTCTACGAGCAGTACTTC
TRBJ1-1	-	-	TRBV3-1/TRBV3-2	CASSQVTGSSEAFF	TGTGCCAGCAGCCAAGTAACTGGTAGCTCTGAAGCTTTCTTT
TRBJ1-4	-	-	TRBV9	CASSPRSRDNEKLFF	TGTGCCAGCAGCCCCCGGAGCAGGGATAATGAAAAACTGTTTTTT
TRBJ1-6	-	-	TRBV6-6	CASTGGSYNSPLHF	TGTGCCAGCACGGGGGGCTCCTATAATTCACCCCTCCACTTT
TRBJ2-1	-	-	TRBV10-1	CASRRTEREQFF	TGCGCCAGCAGAAGGACAGAACGAGAGCAGTTCTTC
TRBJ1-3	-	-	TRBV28	CASSLPTEPGNTIYF	TGTGCCAGCAGTTTGCCGACAGAACCTGGAAACACCATATATTTT
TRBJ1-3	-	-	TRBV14	CASSPSSGNTIYF	TGTGCCAGCAGCCCTAGCTCTGGAAACACCATATATTTT
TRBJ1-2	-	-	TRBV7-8	CASSPFLRNYGYTF	TGTGCCAGCAGCCCCTTCCTACGGAACTATGGCTACACCTTC
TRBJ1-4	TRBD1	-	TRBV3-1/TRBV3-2	CASSLGDRGHEKLFF	TGTGCCAGCAGCCTAGGGGACAGGGGGCATGAAAAACTGTTTTTT
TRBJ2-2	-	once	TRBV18	CASSLGTGTGELFF	TGTGCCAGCTCACTTGGTACAGGGACCGGGGAGCTGTTTTTT
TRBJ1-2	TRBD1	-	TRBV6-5	CASSPLDRDYGYTF	TGTGCCAGCAGTCCCCTTGACAGGGACTATGGCTACACCTTC
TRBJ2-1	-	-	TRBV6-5	CASSYSLGRGNEQFF	TGTGCCAGCAGTTACTCTTTGGGCAGGGGCAATGAGCAGTTCTTC
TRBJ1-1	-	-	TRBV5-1	CASSPLRSANTEAFF	TGCGCCAGCAGCCCCCTGAGAAGTGCGAACACTGAAGCTTTCTTT
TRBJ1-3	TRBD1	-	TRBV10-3	CAISDGRGRGNTIYF	TGTGCCATCAGTGATGGCAGGGGGCGAGGAAACACCATATATTTT
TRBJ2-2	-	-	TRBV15	CATSIRGTHRELFF	TGTGCCACCAGCATTAGGGGTACCCACCGGGAGCTGTTTTTT
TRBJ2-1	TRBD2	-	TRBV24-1	CATSDQRGTYNEQFF	TGTGCCACCAGTGATCAGCGGGGTACCTACAATGAGCAGTTCTTC